This T cell receptor (beta chain) is drawn from a study of T cells in tuberculosis. On the study more broadly: This South African cohort compared adolescents with or without latent tuberculosis against adults with active tuberculosis.

With regard to this clone: Its antigen is as yet unknown.

Some clones are missing from TCRdb's copy, which holds only in-frame ones; the method was immunoSEQ multiplex PCR. This table has around 35,000 clones, approximately 94% appearing once. Germline V gene data show CDR1 as MNHNY and CDR2 as SVGAGI (reference sequence). The trim removed 5 bases at V and 6 bases at J, leaving 7 bases unmatched. The CDR3 has 14 residues. Regarding the study as a whole: Active tuberculosis TCR-alpha repertoires lay closer to GMM-specific TCRs than IGRA-negative controls, suggesting clonal expansion.

The chain joins TRBV6-6 to TRBJ1-5, with 7 nucleotides matching TRBD1. This receptor was obtained from a donor aged 10-29 years with latent tuberculosis or without tuberculosis infection. Some clones in this sample may be carry-over from other donors' samples. Material for sequencing was PBMCs. This CDR3 reads CASSKDRLGQPQHF. The DNA for the CDR3 is TGTGCCAGCAGTAAGGACAGGTTAGGTCAGCCCCAGCATTTT.